The 27 T cell receptor beta chains in this list originate from one sample, sequenced in a study of blood T cell repertoires in COVID-19. Data came from immunoSEQ multiplex PCR; TCRdb stores just in-frame clones and leaves some out. The sample contains approximately 240,000 clones, over 75% of which appear only once. Sequenced material: peripheral blood. The receptors derive from a woman between 40 and 50 years old who had recovered from COVID-19.

The J gene is TRBJ2-7, the V gene TRBV30; possibly TRBD2 for D (5 bases). Trimming pared 2 bases from V and 5 bases from J, leaving 7 bases between. Germline CDR1 is GTSNPN and CDR2 is SVGIG (reference sequence). The length of the CDR3 is 11 residues. CDR3 DNA sequence: TGTGCCTGGAGTCGAGGGAACGAGCAGTACTTC. It specifies CAWSRGNEQYF.

The rearrangement links TRBV27 to TRBJ1-2, with TRBD1 matching over 7 bases. With V trimmed by 7 bases and J by 5 bases, 7 bases remained unmatched. The CDR3 totals 13 residues. Per germline, CDR1 MNHEY and CDR2 SMNVEV (reference sequence). This chain's CDR3 is CASNATGKYGYTF. The CDR3 bases are TGTGCCAGCAATGCGACAGGGAAGTATGGCTACACCTTC.

This clone was observed a few times. This chain connects TRBV19 to TRBJ1-4; TRBD1 might be the D (6 bases). The V gene lost 3 bases and the J gene lost 8 bases, with 16 bases spanning the gap. The germline V gene has CDR1 LNHDA and CDR2 SQIVND (reference sequence). The CDR3 has 15 residues. CDR3 DNA: TGTGCCAGTAGTATGATCACAGGGAAAACCGAAAAACTGTTTTTT. Translation gives CASSMITGKTEKLFF.

The gene calls are TRBV28 and TRBJ2-1, with D maybe TRBD2 (6 bases). V was shortened by 4 bases and J by 15 bases, with 28 bases between the two germline ends. Germline V gene sequence: CDR1 MDHEN, CDR2 SYDVKM. The CDR3 length is 16 residues. CDR3 region: CASSSTGLSGRGGPFF. The DNA of the CDR3 is TGTGCCAGCAGTTCCACTGGGCTTAGCGGAAGGGGAGGACCGTTCTTC.

The V call is TRBV4-3, the J call TRBJ2-3; D is ambiguous. This CDR3 is built from 13 residues. Trimming removed 3 bases at V and 6 bases at J, with 10 bases between. From germline, CDR1 is LGHNA and CDR2 YSLEER. For the CDR3, the DNA is TGCGCCAGCAGCCAGTCCCCACAGGATACGCAGTATTTT. Residues: CASSQSPQDTQYF.

The chain employs TRBV7-8 and TRBJ1-2; 8 nucleotides line up with TRBD1. Germline CDR1 SGHVS, CDR2 FQNEAQ. This CDR3 is built from 13 residues. With 1 base clipped from V and 5 bases from J, the junction kept 0 bases outside the gene matches. The CDR3 DNA follows: TGTGCCAGCAGCTTAGGGACAGGGTATGGCTACACCTTC. Encoded protein: CASSLGTGYGYTF.

The chain couples TRBV6-1 to TRBJ1-6, with 11 bases matching TRBD1. Trimming took 3 bases from V and 7 from J; bases not matched to a gene: 5. CDR3 size: 16 residues. In germline, CDR1 is MNHNS, CDR2 SASEGT. In DNA form, the CDR3 reads TGTGCCAGCAGTGACCGGGACAGGGGGTGGAATTCACCCCTCCACTTT. It translates to CASSDRDRGWNSPLHF.

This rearrangement joins TRBV2 to TRBJ2-6; D is possibly TRBD1 (5 bases). CDR1 SNHLY and CDR2 FYNNEI come from the germline V gene. This CDR3 contains 14 residues. Between the trimmed V and J ends, which lost 4 bases and 2 bases, there was a span of 6 bases. CDR3 loop: CASSAQAGANVLTF. In DNA, the CDR3 is TGTGCCAGCAGTGCACAGGCTGGGGCCAACGTCCTGACTTTC.

The V and J genes are TRBV6-2 or TRBV6-3 and TRBJ1-5, with D possibly matching TRBD1 (6 bases). This CDR3 spans 14 amino acids. Germline assignment: CDR1 MNHEY and CDR2 SVGEGT. V lost 5 bases, J lost 6 bases, and 14 bases lay in between. CDR3 nucleotides: TGTGCCAGCAGTCGTTCCCAGGGGCGTCAGCCCCAGCATTTT. Its protein product is CASSRSQGRQPQHF.

The gene calls are TRBV5-1 and TRBJ2-5; TRBD2 might be the D (6 bases). The V end was cut by 2 bases, the J end by 3 bases, with 11 bases between. This CDR3 has 14 amino acids. Germline V gene sequence: CDR1 SGHRS, CDR2 YFSETQ. CDR3 in amino acids: CASSLLGGEETQYF. The CDR3, as DNA: TGCGCCAGCAGCTTATTGGGCGGGGAAGAGACCCAGTACTTC.

This sequence joins TRBV6-7 and TRBJ1-5; D is undetermined. TRBV6-7 qualifies as an ORF whose function is uncertain. This CDR3 has 13 amino acids. The ends were cut back, 0 bases at V and 6 bases at J, with 6 bases in the middle. Here the CDR3 reads CASSYSSGQPQHF. In DNA form, the CDR3 reads TGTGCCAGCAGTTACTCGTCGGGTCAGCCCCAGCATTTT.

The rearrangement joins TRBV11-2 to TRBJ2-1; tentatively, D is TRBD1 (6 bases). Trimming cost V 0 bases and J 10 bases, with 10 bases left between them. The CDR3 is made up of 13 amino acids. Germline V CDR1 and CDR2: SGHAT, FQNNGV. The CDR3 here is CASSLDPGTEQFF. Written as DNA, the CDR3 is TGTGCCAGCAGCTTAGATCCCGGGACAGAGCAGTTCTTC.

This chain connects TRBV2 to TRBJ2-2; 8 nucleotides agree with TRBD2. After removal of 6 bases from V and 0 bases from J, the junction contained 3 bases not matched to a gene. Germline-derived CDR1 and CDR2 are SNHLY and FYNNEI. The CDR3 runs 15 residues. CDR3 sequence: CASRATSANTGELFF. In nucleotides, the CDR3 is TGTGCCAGCAGGGCGACTAGCGCGAACACCGGGGAGCTGTTTTTT.

The chain recombines TRBV30 with TRBJ1-4; D might be TRBD1 (6 bases). The CDR3 totals 16 residues. The germline gives CDR1 GTSNPN, CDR2 SVGIG (reference sequence). The V end was cut by 2 bases, the J end by 0 bases, with 13 bases between. Written as DNA, the CDR3 is TGTGCCTGGAGTCCAGGGGTCCTAACAACTAATGAAAAACTGTTTTTT. This encodes CAWSPGVLTTNEKLFF.

V gene TRBV24-1 combines with J gene TRBJ2-5, with 8 bases matching TRBD1. The CDR3 loop spans 15 amino acids. V dropped 3 bases and J dropped 3; count of bases not matched to a gene: 5. Per germline, CDR1 KGHDR and CDR2 SFDVKD. The CDR3: CATSDRGTGKETQYF. In nucleotides, the CDR3 is TGTGCCACCAGTGATCGAGGGACAGGCAAAGAGACCCAGTACTTC.

The chain couples TRBV7-2 to TRBJ2-5; 10 bases are a match to TRBD2. Germline CDR1 and CDR2: SGHTA and FQGNSA. V lost 1 base and J lost 5; bases outside the gene matches: 13. The CDR3 totals 18 residues. The CDR3 DNA reads TGTGCCAGCAGCTTAGGAGTCTTGTCTAGCGGGAGTGGTGAGACCCAGTACTTC. It encodes CASSLGVLSSGSGETQYF.

The V call is TRBV5-5, the J call TRBJ2-3; TRBD2 aligns across 14 bases. There are 19 residues in the CDR3. Germline trimming cut 4 bases from V and 0 bases from J; bases unmatched to any gene: 10. In germline, CDR1 is SGHKS, CDR2 YYEKEE (reference sequence). CDR3 loop: CASSTGTSGGSASTDTQYF. CDR3 DNA sequence: TGTGCCAGCAGCACCGGGACTAGCGGGGGATCTGCTAGCACAGATACGCAGTATTTT.

This rearrangement joins TRBV27 to TRBJ2-1, with TRBD1 matching over 8 bases. Trimming removed 6 bases from V and 5 bases from J; junction bases left unmatched: 9. The CDR3 extends over 15 amino acids. The germline gives CDR1 MNHEY, CDR2 SMNVEV (reference sequence). The CDR3 nucleotides are TGTGCCAGCAGCTTAGACAGGGGTTTCGACAATGAGCAGTTCTTC. This translates into CASSLDRGFDNEQFF.

This clone was counted between two and nine times. The chain carries TRBV6-6 and TRBJ2-7; TRBD2 is a possible D gene (5 bases). Germline CDR1 is MNHNY and CDR2 is SVGAGI (reference sequence). There are 13 residues in the CDR3. V shed 8 bases and J shed 3 bases, with 14 bases lying between them. The CDR3 DNA reads as TGTGCCAGCGGCAAAGGAGGCAACTACGAGCAGTACTTC. This sequence encodes CASGKGGNYEQYF.

V is TRBV7-9 and J is TRBJ1-2, with TRBD1 matching over 11 bases. V shed 5 bases, J shed 4 bases, and the junction held 6 bases outside the gene matches. The germline V gene has CDR1 SEHNR and CDR2 FQNEAQ (reference sequence). The CDR3 totals 15 residues. CDR3 coding DNA: TGTGCCAGCAGCCCTGGACAGGGGGCTTTCTATGGCTACACCTTC. This sequence encodes CASSPGQGAFYGYTF.

The rearrangement joins TRBV19 to TRBJ1-2; TRBD1 matches at 10 bases. The V segment lost 5 bases and the J segment 4 bases; nucleotides outside the gene matches: 4. The CDR3 totals 14 residues. The V gene's germline CDR1 is LNHDA and CDR2 SQIVND (reference sequence). CDR3 nucleotide sequence: TGTGCCAGTAGTTCCGGGACAGGGGTCTATGGCTACACCTTC. Its protein product is CASSSGTGVYGYTF.

This chain joins TRBV5-4 and TRBJ2-1; 8 nucleotides line up with TRBD2. The J segment lost 0 bases and the V segment lost 4 bases, leaving 9 bases of the junction unmatched. The germline gives CDR1 SGHNT, CDR2 YYREEE (reference sequence). The CDR3 runs 17 residues. The CDR3 coding sequence is TGTGCCAGCAGCACTGAGCTGGGGACTAGCTCCTACAATGAGCAGTTCTTC. Translating gives CASSTELGTSSYNEQFF.

The rearrangement joins TRBV5-4 to TRBJ1-6, with unresolved D. Between the trimmed V and J ends, which lost 0 bases and 0 bases, there was a span of 7 bases. CDR3 size: 16 residues. The germline CDR1 and CDR2 sequences are SGHNT and YYREEE (reference sequence). The CDR3 DNA sequence: TGTGCCAGCAGCTTGGGAGGGAGCTCCTATAATTCACCCCTCCACTTT. Protein: CASSLGGSSYNSPLHF.

The chain carries TRBV5-1 and TRBJ2-5; 7 positions agree with TRBD2. Germline CDR1 is SGHRS and CDR2 is YFSETQ. The CDR3 contains 15 residues. V shed 4 bases and J 5 bases; nucleotides not matched to a gene: 11. CDR3 DNA: TGCGCCAGCAGCCCCCGGGCGGGAGAGCGTGAGACCCAGTACTTC. Amino acid sequence: CASSPRAGERETQYF.

The genes are TRBV23-1 and TRBJ1-3, with a possible D match to TRBD1 (6 bases). TRBV23-1 is annotated as an ORF whose role is uncertain. The CDR3 loop spans 17 amino acids. Trimming stripped 8 bases from V and 0 bases from J, with 20 bases between. The CDR3 here is CASGYRTATDSGNTIYF. CDR3 DNA: TGCGCCAGCGGCTATCGGACAGCGACCGACTCTGGAAACACCATATATTTT.

This clone was recorded once. The genes are TRBV7-2 and TRBJ2-3; 11 bases fit TRBD2. From germline, CDR1 is SGHTA and CDR2 FQGNSA. The length of the CDR3 is 16 residues. With 4 bases clipped from V and 4 bases from J, the junction kept 7 bases outside the gene matches. The CDR3 nucleotides read TGTGCCAGCAGCTCACCCCCGGGACTAGCGGCAGATACGCAGTATTTT. Its protein is CASSSPPGLAADTQYF.

With regard to this clone: Other DNA sequences from this sample encode an identical CDR3 as well. The rearrangement joins TRBV12-3 or TRBV12-4 to TRBJ1-2; unclear D gene. Trimming left V 1 base short and J 2 bases short, with 5 bases between. The CDR3 sequence is 13 residues long. The CDR3 coding sequence is TGTGCCAGCAGTTTAGGGCAGAACTATGGCTACACCTTC. Amino acids: CASSLGQNYGYTF.